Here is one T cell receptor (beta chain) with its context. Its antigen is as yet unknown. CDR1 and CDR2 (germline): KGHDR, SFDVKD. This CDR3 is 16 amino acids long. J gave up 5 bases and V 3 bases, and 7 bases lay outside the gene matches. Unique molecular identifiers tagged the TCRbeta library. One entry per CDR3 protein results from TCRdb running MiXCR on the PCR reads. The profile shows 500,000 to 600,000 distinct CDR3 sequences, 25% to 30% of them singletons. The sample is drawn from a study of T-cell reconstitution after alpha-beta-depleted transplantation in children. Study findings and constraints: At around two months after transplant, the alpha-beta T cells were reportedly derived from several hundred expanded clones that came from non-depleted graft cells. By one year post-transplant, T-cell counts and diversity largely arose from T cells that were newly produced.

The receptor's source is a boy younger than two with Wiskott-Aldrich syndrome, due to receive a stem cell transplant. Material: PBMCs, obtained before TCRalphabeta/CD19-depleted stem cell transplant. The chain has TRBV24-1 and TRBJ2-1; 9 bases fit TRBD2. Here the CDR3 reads CATSDAGLASNNEQFF. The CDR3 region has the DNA TGTGCCACCAGTGATGCGGGACTAGCTTCAAACAATGAGCAGTTCTTC.